These T cell receptor beta chains were read from a single sample in a study of T cell repertoires in cytomegalovirus infection. The antigens for these receptors are not known. One entry per CDR3 protein, called by TCRdb with MiXCR from the reads. The repertoire has about 130,000 distinct CDR3 sequences, more than 20% of them found once; the top ten carry approximately 35%. The sample was PBMCs, sequenced either directly or after in vitro stimulation (not recorded which). The receptors shown here come from a human donor in good health (CMV status not recorded). Some clones in this sample may be carry-over from other donors' samples. CDR3s include the opening cysteine and the closing phenylalanine or tryptophan.

V	J	CDR3
TRBV20-1	TRBJ2-1	CSARDSGLAGPQFF
TRBV7-7	TRBJ1-1	CASSESLNTEAFF
TRBV4-1	TRBJ2-7	CASSHPGQANYEQHF
TRBV6-1	TRBJ2-4	CASSEAGVVVNGILAKNIQYF
TRBV4-3	TRBJ2-1	CASSQELQGALEQFF
TRBV6-1	TRBJ2-7	CASTPGRNRGIYEQYF
TRBV20-1	TRBJ2-3	CSATPAWDRETDTQYF
TRBV7-6	TRBJ2-3	CASSLEVPDTQYF
TRBV4-1	TRBJ2-1	CASSQPGRNEQFF
TRBV29-1	TRBJ2-3	CSSQPRESGTDTQYF
TRBV6-1	TRBJ2-1	CATTPWGGRENNEQFF
TRBV13	TRBJ1-1	CASSPPYTEAFF
TRBV10-3	TRBJ1-1	CANRMNTEAFF
TRBV6-5	TRBJ2-1	CASSWKKDEQFF
TRBV6-2/TRBV6-3	TRBJ2-6	CATVPRKQSSGANVLTF
TRBV9	TRBJ1-3	CASSVGTTGSGNTIYF